Below, 22 T cell receptor beta chains from the same sample are listed, as sequenced in a study of blood T cells in healthy people across ages. Together with a sample-barcoded 5' primer, a J-beta primer mix was included in a second PCR lasting roughly 6 to 12 cycles. Via MiXCR, TCRdb re-called the 5' RACE reads, giving one row per CDR3 protein. The profile shows 630,000 or so distinct CDR3 sequences, about 30% of them singletons. Input material: blood. The receptors originated from a woman aged 80 or over in good health.

This clonotype was picked up many times. This chain joins TRBV20-1 and TRBJ2-7; TRBD1 might be the D (5 bases). This CDR3 spans 15 amino acids. Trimming took 0 bases from V and 6 from J, leaving 18 bases between them. Germline CDR1 and CDR2: DFQATT and SNEGSKA (reference sequence). Here the CDR3 reads CSARDLSGLKSEQYF. For the CDR3, the DNA is TGCAGTGCTAGAGATCTCTCAGGGCTAAAGTCCGAGCAGTACTTC.

The J gene is TRBJ2-2, the V gene TRBV7-8; the match to TRBD2 covers 16 bases. Unmatched junction bases numbered 8, after V lost 4 bases and J lost 6 bases. The CDR3 totals 18 residues. Germline lookup yields CDR1 SGHVS and CDR2 FQNEAQ. DNA for the CDR3: TGTGCCAGCAGCTGGAGGGGACTAGCGGGGGGGCCATCCGGGGAGCTGTTTTTT. This encodes CASSWRGLAGGPSGELFF.

This clonotype occurred a few times. The gene calls are TRBV5-6 and TRBJ2-2; D may be TRBD1 (6 bases). V was cut by 4 bases and J by 7 bases, with 17 bases left in between. The V gene's germline CDR1 is SGHDT and CDR2 YYEEEE. The CDR3 runs to 15 residues. The CDR3 loop is CASSGQGTYLGELFF. DNA for the CDR3: TGTGCCAGCAGCGGGCAGGGGACATATCTCGGGGAGCTGTTTTTT.

This chain links TRBV20-1 with TRBJ2-7, with 8 bases lining up with TRBD2. Germline CDR1 and CDR2: DFQATT and SNEGSKA (reference sequence). The CDR3 consists of 14 residues. The ends lost 6 bases at V and 6 bases at J; junction bases unmatched: 13. Here the CDR3 reads CSAPRGGLASEQYF. Written as DNA, the CDR3 is TGCAGTGCCCCCCGGGGGGGGTTAGCTAGCGAGCAGTACTTC.

This clonotype was observed many times. The chain links TRBV5-1 to TRBJ1-2, with a possible D match to TRBD1 (5 bases). The CDR3 consists of 13 residues. The ends were cut back, 1 base at V and 6 bases at J, with 10 bases in the middle. Germline CDR1 reads SGHRS; CDR2 reads YFSETQ. For the CDR3, the DNA is TGCGCCAGCAGCTTGAGGGGACCCGATGGCTACACCTTC. Protein product: CASSLRGPDGYTF.

At least ten counts were recorded for this clonotype. V gene TRBV20-1 combines with J gene TRBJ2-7; TRBD1 agrees at 9 bases. The CDR3 covers 14 residues. V was pared by 3 bases and J by 3 bases, with 6 bases of the junction left unmatched. Looked up from germline, CDR1 is DFQATT and CDR2 is SNEGSKA (reference sequence). The CDR3 sequence is CSASIQDRGYEQYF. Written as DNA, the CDR3 is TGCAGTGCTAGTATCCAGGACAGGGGCTACGAGCAGTACTTC.

Points on this clonotype: This may be a read error: a much more frequent sequence differs by one nucleotide. The genes are TRBV6-1 and TRBJ2-1; 14 nucleotides match TRBD2. CDR1 is MNHNS and CDR2 is SASEGT in the germline V gene. The CDR3 covers 16 residues. The V and J ends lost 0 bases and 12 bases, in that order; junction bases with no gene match: 7. The chain's CDR3 is CASSEATSGGAGGQFF. The CDR3 DNA reads as TGTGCCAGCAGTGAAGCGACTAGCGGGGGGGCCGGTGGGCAGTTCTTC.

In nucleotides, the CDR3 is TGTGCCAGCTCACCACCGAGTGGACGTGGTGTCCAGTACTTC. It encodes CASSPPSGRGVQYF. This rearrangement joins TRBV18 to TRBJ2-5; D is uncertain. V shed 0 bases and J shed 10 bases, with 15 bases lying between them. The CDR3 consists of 14 residues. Germline V gene lookup returns CDR1 KGHSH and CDR2 LQKENI.

This clonotype was counted at least ten times. The CDR3: CASSQERTGGVGSYGYTF. In DNA form, the CDR3 reads TGTGCCAGCAGCCAAGAGAGGACAGGGGGCGTAGGGAGCTATGGCTACACCTTC. The chain employs TRBV4-2 and TRBJ1-2, with 11 bases that match TRBD1. Germline values: CDR1 LGHNA, CDR2 YNFKEQ. Trimming took 0 bases from V and 4 from J; bases not matched to a gene: 10. The CDR3 is made up of 18 amino acids.

At least ten counts were recorded for this clonotype. The chain links TRBV7-8 to TRBJ2-7; D is unclear. CDR3 length equals 14 residues. Germline CDR1 and CDR2: SGHVS and FQNEAQ. V lost 2 bases and J 0 bases, leaving 8 bases between the germline ends. The CDR3 nucleotides are TGTGCCAGCAGCTTATCCGGCCGCTCCTACGAGCAGTACTTC. The encoded protein is CASSLSGRSYEQYF.

This clonotype appeared a few times. The chain is built from TRBV4-3 and TRBJ1-1; 9 bases are shared with TRBD1. The V gene end was trimmed by 1 base and the J gene end by 4 bases; junction bases not matched to a gene: 4. The CDR3 spans 15 residues. Germline CDR1 is LGHNA and CDR2 is YSLEER. CDR3 protein: CASSQGTGVITEAFF. CDR3 DNA: TGCGCCAGCAGCCAAGGGACAGGGGTAATCACTGAAGCTTTCTTT.

At least ten counts were recorded for this clonotype. CDR3 amino acids: CAWSIPPGLYGYTF. For the CDR3, the DNA is TGTGCCTGGAGCATTCCCCCGGGCCTCTATGGCTACACCTTC. The rearrangement uses TRBV30 and TRBJ1-2; D remains unclear. The CDR3 loop spans 14 amino acids. Deletions cut 3 bases from V and 4 bases from J, with 15 bases between. Germline CDR1 reads GTSNPN; CDR2 reads SVGIG (reference sequence).

In its sample, this clonotype was seen a few times. Relative to the germline gene, one junction end is altered; a read error may explain this. The rearrangement links TRBV3-1 to TRBJ1-4; 8 bases fit TRBD1. The germline CDR1 and CDR2 sequences are LGHDT and YNNKEL (reference sequence). The CDR3 covers 16 residues. The CDR3, as DNA: TGTGCCAGCAGCCAAGGATCGACAGGGGTTCATGAAAAACGGTTTTTT. This encodes CASSQGSTGVHEKRFF.

This clonotype was picked up many times. This chain joins TRBV6-1 and TRBJ1-2; D remains ambiguous. Deletions cut 2 bases from V and 4 bases from J, with 11 bases between. Germline V gene sequence: CDR1 MNHNS, CDR2 SASEGT. The CDR3 is 14 residues long. As DNA, the CDR3 is TGTGCCAGCAGTGAATCGTTGTACGGCTATGGCTACACCTTC. Translated: CASSESLYGYGYTF.

This clonotype was recorded many times. In DNA form, the CDR3 reads TGTGCCAGCAGTCCACCGCTAGCAACCCACAATGAGCAGTTCTTC. It codes for CASSPPLATHNEQFF. The gene calls are TRBV6-5 and TRBJ2-1, with a weak D call TRBD2 (5 bases). The CDR3 totals 15 residues. CDR1 is MNHEY and CDR2 is SVGAGI in the germline V gene. V gave up 5 bases and J gave up 5 bases, with 16 bases separating them.

This clonotype was detected many times. The V and J genes are TRBV7-2 and TRBJ2-7; TRBD2 might be the D (6 bases). The CDR3 covers 15 residues. Trimming shortened V by 5 bases and J by 0 bases, and 14 bases separated the two germline ends. The germline V gene encodes CDR1 SGHTA and CDR2 FQGNSA. CDR3 bases: TGTGCCAGCAGCCCCCCCCGGGGGAGCTCCTACGAGCAGTACTTC. This translates into CASSPPRGSSYEQYF.

The sample holds a few counts of this clonotype. This rearrangement joins TRBV30 to TRBJ1-2; possible D gene TRBD1, 6 bases. This CDR3 contains 12 residues. CDR1 and CDR2 from the germline V gene are GTSNPN and SVGIG (reference sequence). Trimming removed 3 bases at V and 7 bases at J, with 12 bases between. This CDR3 is CAWRDGDTGYTF. CDR3 in DNA: TGTGCCTGGAGGGACGGGGACACTGGCTACACCTTC.

In regard to this clonotype: A much larger clone sits a single nucleotide away, making a read error possible. The genes are TRBV6-5 and TRBJ2-1; no definite D call. The CDR3 totals 14 residues. Germline CDR1 reads MNHEY; CDR2 reads SVGAGI. The CDR3, as DNA: TGTGCCAGCAGCTCCGTGTTAAAACACAATAAGCAGTTCTTC. It translates to CASSSVLKHNKQFF.

The chain carries TRBV2 and TRBJ1-2; the D is unclear. The V end lost 4 bases, the J end lost 4 bases, and 13 bases lay between the germline ends. The germline V gene has CDR1 SNHLY and CDR2 FYNNEI. The CDR3 is 14 amino acids. CDR3 sequence reads: CASSARRGGYGYTF. In DNA form, the CDR3 reads TGTGCCAGCAGTGCGCGTCGGGGTGGCTATGGCTACACCTTC. The full variable domain, in which reference TRBV2 and TRBJ1-2 provide the parts outside the CDR3, is EPEVTQTPSHQVTQMGQEVILRCVPISNHLYFYWYRQILGQKVEFLVSFYNNEISEKSEIFDDQFSVERPDGSNFTLKIRSTKLEDSAMYFCASSARRGGYGYTFGSGTRLTVV.

V gene TRBV5-8 combines with J gene TRBJ1-6; D ambiguous. This CDR3 spans 12 amino acids. V was cut by 4 bases and J by 6 bases, with 5 bases left in between. The germline gives CDR1 SGHTS, CDR2 YDEGEE. The CDR3 region is CASSGPNSPLHF. CDR3 DNA sequence: TGTGCCAGCAGCGGACCTAATTCACCCCTCCACTTT. Combining the CDR3 with reference TRBV5-8 and TRBJ1-6 gives the whole variable domain EAGVTQSPTHLIKTRGQQATLRCSPISGHTSVYWYQQALGLGLQFLLWYDEGEERNRGNFPPRFSGRQFPNYSSELNVNALELEDSALYLCASSGPNSPLHFGNGTRLTVT.

This clonotype was seen a few times. This may be a read error: a much more frequent sequence differs by one nucleotide. The chain recombines TRBV10-3 with TRBJ2-1; tentative D call: TRBD1 (5 bases). CDR1 is ENHRY and CDR2 is SYGVKD in the germline V gene. The CDR3 consists of 11 residues. Trimming took off 10 bases at V and 7 bases at J, with 11 bases between the two ends. CDR3 DNA sequence: TGTGCCACCCCAGGGATTAATGAGCAGTTCTTC. Its protein is CATPGINEQFF.

The sample holds many counts of this clonotype. The V and J genes are TRBV7-9 and TRBJ2-1; D gene unclear. V lost 1 base and J lost 9, with 13 bases in between. The V gene's germline CDR1 is SEHNR and CDR2 FQNEAQ (reference sequence). The CDR3 length is 14 residues. In DNA, the CDR3 is TGTGCCAGCAGCTTAGGCCTCCCGGGCGGTGAGCAGTTCTTC. Protein: CASSLGLPGGEQFF.